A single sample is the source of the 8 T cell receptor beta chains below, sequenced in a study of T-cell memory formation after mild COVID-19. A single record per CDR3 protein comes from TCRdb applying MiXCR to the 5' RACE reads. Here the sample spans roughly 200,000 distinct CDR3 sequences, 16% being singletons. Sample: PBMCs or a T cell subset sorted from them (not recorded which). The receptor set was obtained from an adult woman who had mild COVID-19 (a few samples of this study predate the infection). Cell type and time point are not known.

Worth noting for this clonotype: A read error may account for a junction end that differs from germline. The CDR3 protein is CDSSFRQPSTNEKLFF. CDR3 in DNA: TGTGACAGCAGTTTCCGACAGCCCTCAACTAATGAAAAACTGTTTTTT. The V and J genes are TRBV6-6 and TRBJ1-4; D may be TRBD1 (5 bases). Germline V gives CDR1 MNHNY, CDR2 SVGAGI (reference sequence). This CDR3 has 16 residues.

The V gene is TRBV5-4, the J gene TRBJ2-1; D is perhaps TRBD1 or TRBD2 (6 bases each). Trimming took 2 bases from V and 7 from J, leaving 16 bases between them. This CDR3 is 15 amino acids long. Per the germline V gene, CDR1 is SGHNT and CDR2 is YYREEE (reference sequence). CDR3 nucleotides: TGTGCCAGCAGCTTCTGGCAGGGGCGGGGTAATGAGCAGTTCTTC. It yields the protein CASSFWQGRGNEQFF. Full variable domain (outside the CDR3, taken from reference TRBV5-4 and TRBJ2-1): ETGVTQSPTHLIKTRGQQVTLRCSSQSGHNTVSWYQQALGQGPQFIFQYYREEENGRGNFPPRFSGLQFPNYSSELNVNALELDDSALYLCASSFWQGRGNEQFFGPGTRLTVL.

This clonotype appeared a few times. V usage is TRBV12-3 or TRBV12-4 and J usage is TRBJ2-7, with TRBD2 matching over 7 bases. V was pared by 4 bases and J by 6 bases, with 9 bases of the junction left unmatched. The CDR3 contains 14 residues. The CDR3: CASSSLRGVGEQYF. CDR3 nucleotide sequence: TGTGCCAGCAGTTCCCTCCGGGGGGTTGGCGAGCAGTACTTC.

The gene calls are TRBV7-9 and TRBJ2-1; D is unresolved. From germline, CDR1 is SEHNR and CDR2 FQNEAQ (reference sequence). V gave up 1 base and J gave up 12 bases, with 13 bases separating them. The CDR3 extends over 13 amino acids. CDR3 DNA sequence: TGTGCCAGCAGCTTAGTTACCCATGGGGTGCAGTTCTTC. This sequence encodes CASSLVTHGVQFF.

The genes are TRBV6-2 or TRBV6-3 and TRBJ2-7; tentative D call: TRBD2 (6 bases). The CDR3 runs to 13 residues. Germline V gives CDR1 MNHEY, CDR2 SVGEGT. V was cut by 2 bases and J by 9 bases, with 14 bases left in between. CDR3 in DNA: TGTGCCAGCAGTTACCTCGCGGAGGGCAGGCAGTACTTC. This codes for CASSYLAEGRQYF.

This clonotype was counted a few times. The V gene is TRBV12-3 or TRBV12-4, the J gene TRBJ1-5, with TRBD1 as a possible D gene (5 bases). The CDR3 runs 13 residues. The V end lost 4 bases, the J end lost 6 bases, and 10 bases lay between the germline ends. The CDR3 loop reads CASSSWGSQPQHF. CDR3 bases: TGTGCCAGCAGTTCCTGGGGGTCTCAGCCCCAGCATTTT.

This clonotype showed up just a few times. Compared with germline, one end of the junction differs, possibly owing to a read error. CDR3 DNA sequence: TGTGCCAGCAGATTAGGAGGCGGAAACACTGAAGCTTTCTTT. Translated, it gives CASRLGGGNTEAFF. V is TRBV12-3 or TRBV12-4 and J is TRBJ1-1, with D uncertain. This CDR3 comprises 14 residues.

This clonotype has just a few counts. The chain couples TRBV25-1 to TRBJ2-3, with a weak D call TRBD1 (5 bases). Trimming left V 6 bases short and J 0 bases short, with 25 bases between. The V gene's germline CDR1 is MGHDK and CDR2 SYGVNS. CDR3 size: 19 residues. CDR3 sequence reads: CASRPAPALLRTSTDTQYF. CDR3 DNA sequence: TGTGCCAGCAGGCCGGCACCCGCATTACTACGGACAAGCACAGATACGCAGTATTTT.